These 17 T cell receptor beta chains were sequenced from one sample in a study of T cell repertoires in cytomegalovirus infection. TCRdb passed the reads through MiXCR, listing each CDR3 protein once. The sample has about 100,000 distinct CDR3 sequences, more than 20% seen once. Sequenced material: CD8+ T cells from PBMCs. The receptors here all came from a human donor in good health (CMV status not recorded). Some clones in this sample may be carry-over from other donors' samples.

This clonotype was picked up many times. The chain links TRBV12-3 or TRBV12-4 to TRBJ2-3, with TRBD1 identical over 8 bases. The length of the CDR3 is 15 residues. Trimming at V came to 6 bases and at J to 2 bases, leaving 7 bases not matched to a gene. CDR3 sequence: CASSPGQGPTDTQYF. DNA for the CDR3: TGTGCCAGCAGCCCAGGACAGGGCCCCACAGATACGCAGTATTTT.

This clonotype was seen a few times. CDR3 loop: CASIQVGGPSYEQYF. CDR3 DNA: TGTGCCAGCATTCAGGTCGGGGGGCCGTCCTACGAGCAGTACTTC. This sequence joins TRBV6-2 or TRBV6-3 and TRBJ2-7, with D tentatively TRBD2 (7 bases). CDR1 MNHEY and CDR2 SVGEGT come from the germline V gene. The V gene lost 7 bases and the J gene lost 1 base, with 17 bases spanning the gap. This CDR3 has 15 residues.

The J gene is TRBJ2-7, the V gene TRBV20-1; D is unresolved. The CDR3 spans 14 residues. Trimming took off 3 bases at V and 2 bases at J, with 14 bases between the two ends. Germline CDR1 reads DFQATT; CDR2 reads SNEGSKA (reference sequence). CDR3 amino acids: CSASGLLDTYEQYF. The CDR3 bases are TGCAGTGCTAGTGGTCTTCTAGACACCTACGAGCAGTACTTC.

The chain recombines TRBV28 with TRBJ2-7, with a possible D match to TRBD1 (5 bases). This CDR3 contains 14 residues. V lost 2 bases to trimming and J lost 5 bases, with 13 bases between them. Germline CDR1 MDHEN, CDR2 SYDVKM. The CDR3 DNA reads TGTGCCAGCAGTTTAATGGGGCTTGGAAACGAGCAGTACTTC. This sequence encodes CASSLMGLGNEQYF.

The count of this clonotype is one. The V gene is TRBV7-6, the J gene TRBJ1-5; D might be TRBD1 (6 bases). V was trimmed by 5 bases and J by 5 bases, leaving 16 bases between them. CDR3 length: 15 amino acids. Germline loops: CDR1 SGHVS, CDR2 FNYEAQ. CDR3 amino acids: CASSQGPSGHQPQHF. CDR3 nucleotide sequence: TGTGCCAGCAGCCAGGGGCCGAGTGGGCATCAGCCCCAGCATTTT. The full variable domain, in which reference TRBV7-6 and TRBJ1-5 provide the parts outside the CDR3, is GAGVSQSPRYKVTKRGQDVALRCDPISGHVSLYWYRQALGQGPEFLTYFNYEAQQDKSGLPNDRFSAERPEGSISTLTIQRTEQRDSAMYRCASSQGPSGHQPQHFGDGTRLSIL.

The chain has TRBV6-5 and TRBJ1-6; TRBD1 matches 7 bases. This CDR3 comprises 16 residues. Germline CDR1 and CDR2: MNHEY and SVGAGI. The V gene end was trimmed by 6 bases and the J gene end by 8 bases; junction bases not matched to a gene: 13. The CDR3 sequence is CASSDLTGSWDSPLHF. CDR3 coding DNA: TGTGCCAGCAGCGACCTGACAGGGAGTTGGGATTCACCCCTCCACTTT.

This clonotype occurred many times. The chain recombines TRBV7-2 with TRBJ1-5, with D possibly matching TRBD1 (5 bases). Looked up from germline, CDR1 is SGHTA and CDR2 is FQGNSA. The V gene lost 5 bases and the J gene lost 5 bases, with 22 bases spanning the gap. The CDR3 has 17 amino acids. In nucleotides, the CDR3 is TGTGCCAGCAGCCCTGCCTCCGGGGGATTAGGTTATCAGCCCCAGCATTTT. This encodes CASSPASGGLGYQPQHF.

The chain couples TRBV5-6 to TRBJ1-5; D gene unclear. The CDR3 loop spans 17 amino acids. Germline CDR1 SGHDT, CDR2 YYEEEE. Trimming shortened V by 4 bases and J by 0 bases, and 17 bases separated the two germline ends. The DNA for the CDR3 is TGTGCCAGCAGCCCCGGCGGGCCGGCCTATAGCAATCAGCCCCAGCATTTT. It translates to CASSPGGPAYSNQPQHF.

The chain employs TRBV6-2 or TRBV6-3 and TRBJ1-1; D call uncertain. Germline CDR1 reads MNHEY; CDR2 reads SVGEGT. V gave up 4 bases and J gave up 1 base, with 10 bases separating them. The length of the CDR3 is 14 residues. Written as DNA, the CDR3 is TGTGCCAGCAGTTGGGAATTGGGGAACACTGAAGCTTTCTTT. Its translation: CASSWELGNTEAFF.

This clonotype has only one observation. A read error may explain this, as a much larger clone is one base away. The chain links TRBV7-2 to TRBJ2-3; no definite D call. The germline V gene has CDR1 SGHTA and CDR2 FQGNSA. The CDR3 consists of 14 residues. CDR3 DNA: TGTGCCAGAAGCTTAAACTCTCCGGCGTATACGCAGTATTTT. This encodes CARSLNSPAYTQYF.

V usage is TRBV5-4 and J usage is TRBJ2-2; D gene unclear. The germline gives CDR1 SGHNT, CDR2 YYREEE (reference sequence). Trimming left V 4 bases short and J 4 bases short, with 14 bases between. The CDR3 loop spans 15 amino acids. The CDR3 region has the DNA TGTGCCAGCAGCCTGCCCGGGCCTCGCACCGGGGAGCTGTTTTTT. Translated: CASSLPGPRTGELFF. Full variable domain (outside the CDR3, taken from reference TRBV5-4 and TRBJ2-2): ETGVTQSPTHLIKTRGQQVTLRCSSQSGHNTVSWYQQALGQGPQFIFQYYREEENGRGNFPPRFSGLQFPNYSSELNVNALELDDSALYLCASSLPGPRTGELFFGEGSRLTVL.

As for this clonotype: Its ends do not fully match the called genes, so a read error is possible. DNA for the CDR3: TGCGCCAGCAGAGAGTTCGGACTAGCGGGGGGAGAGACCCAGTACTTC. It codes for CASREFGLAGGETQYF. V and J are TRBV10-2 and TRBJ2-5, with 14 positions matching TRBD2. The CDR3 totals 16 residues. Germline-derived CDR1 and CDR2 are WSHSY and SAAADI.

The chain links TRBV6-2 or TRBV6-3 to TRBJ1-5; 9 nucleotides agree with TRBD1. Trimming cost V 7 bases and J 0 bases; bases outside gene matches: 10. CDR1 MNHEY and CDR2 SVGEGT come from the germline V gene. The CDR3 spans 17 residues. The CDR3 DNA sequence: TGTGCCAGCACGCTTAACAGGGGGCTGAATAGCAATCAGCCCCAGCATTTT. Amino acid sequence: CASTLNRGLNSNQPQHF.

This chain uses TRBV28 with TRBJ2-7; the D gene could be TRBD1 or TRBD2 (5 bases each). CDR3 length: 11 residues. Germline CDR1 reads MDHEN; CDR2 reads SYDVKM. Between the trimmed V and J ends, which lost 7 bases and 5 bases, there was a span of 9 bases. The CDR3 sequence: CASTGTHEQYF. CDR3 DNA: TGTGCCAGCACAGGGACCCACGAGCAGTACTTC.

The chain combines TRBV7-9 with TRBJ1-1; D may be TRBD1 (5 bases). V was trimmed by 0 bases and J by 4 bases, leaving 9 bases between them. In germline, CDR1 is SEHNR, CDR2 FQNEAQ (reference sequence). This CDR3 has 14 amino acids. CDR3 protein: CASSLAFGGTEAFF. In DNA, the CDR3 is TGTGCCAGCAGCTTAGCGTTTGGGGGCACTGAAGCTTTCTTT.

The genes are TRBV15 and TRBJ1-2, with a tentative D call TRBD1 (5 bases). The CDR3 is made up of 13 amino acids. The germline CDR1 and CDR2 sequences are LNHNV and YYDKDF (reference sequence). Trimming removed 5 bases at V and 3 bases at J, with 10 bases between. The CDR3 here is CATSPGDYYGYTF. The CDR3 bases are TGTGCCACCAGCCCGGGGGACTACTATGGCTACACCTTC.

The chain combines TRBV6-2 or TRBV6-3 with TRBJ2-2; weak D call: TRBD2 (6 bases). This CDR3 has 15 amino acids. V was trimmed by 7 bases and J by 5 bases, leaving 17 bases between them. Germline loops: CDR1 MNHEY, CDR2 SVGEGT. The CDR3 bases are TGTGCCAGCAACTGGCGGGGAACGGGAACCGGGGAGCTGTTTTTT. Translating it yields CASNWRGTGTGELFF.